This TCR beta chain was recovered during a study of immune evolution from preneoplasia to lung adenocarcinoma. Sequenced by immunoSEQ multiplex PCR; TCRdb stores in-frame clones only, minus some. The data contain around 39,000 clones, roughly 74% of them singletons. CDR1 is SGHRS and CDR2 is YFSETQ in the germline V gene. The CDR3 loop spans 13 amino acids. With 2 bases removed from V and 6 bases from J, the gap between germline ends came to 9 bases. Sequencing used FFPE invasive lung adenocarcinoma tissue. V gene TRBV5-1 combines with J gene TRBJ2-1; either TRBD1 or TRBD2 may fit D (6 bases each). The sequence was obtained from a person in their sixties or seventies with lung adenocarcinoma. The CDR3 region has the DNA TGCGCCAGCAGCTTACAGGGAGGCAATGAGCAGTTCTTC. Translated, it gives CASSLQGGNEQFF. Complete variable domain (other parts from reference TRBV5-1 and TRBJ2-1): KAGVTQTPRYLIKTRGQQVTLSCSPISGHRSVSWYQQTPGQGLQFLFEYFSETQRNKGNFPGRFSGRQFSNSRSEMNVSTLELGDSALYLCASSLQGGNEQFFGPGTRLTVL.